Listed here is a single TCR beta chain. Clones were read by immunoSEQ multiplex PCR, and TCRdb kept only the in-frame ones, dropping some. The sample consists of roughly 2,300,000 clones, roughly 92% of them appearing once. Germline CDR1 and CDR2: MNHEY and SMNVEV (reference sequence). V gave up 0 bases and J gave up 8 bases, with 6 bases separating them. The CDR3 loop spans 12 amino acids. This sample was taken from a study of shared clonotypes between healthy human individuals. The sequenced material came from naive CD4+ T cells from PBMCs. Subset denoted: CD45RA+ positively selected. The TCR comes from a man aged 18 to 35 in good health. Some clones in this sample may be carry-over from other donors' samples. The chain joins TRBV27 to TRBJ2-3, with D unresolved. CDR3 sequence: CASSLSSGTQYF. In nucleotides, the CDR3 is TGTGCCAGCAGTTTATCCTCGGGTACGCAGTATTTT.